This T cell receptor (beta chain) was recovered during a study of cytomegalovirus exposure and HLA in healthy donors. The repertoire was sequenced with immunoSEQ multiplex PCR; TCRdb's copy has only in-frame clones and lacks some. The data show some 260,000 clones, less than 90% seen once. The specimen sequenced was PBMCs. The TCR sequence derives from a man aged 18-30 years in good health and CMV-seropositive.

CDR3 sequence (DNA): TGTGCCAGCAGTTTGGCGCTAGGGACCTACGAGCAGTACTTC. It specifies CASSLALGTYEQYF. V and J are TRBV27 and TRBJ2-7; D unclear. V was pared by 3 bases and J by 2 bases, with 11 bases between. The CDR3 covers 14 residues. CDR1 is MNHEY and CDR2 is SMNVEV in the germline V gene (reference sequence).